Shown below are 8 T cell receptor beta chains from a single sample sequenced in a study of blood T cells in healthy people across ages. A second 7 to 11 cycle PCR used barcoded and J-beta primers. One entry per CDR3 protein, called by TCRdb with MiXCR from the 5' RACE reads. Of around 1,500,000 distinct CDR3 sequences in the sample, 28% are singletons; the top ten hold about 7.7%. The sample was blood. These receptors came from a woman aged 30 to 39 in good health.

This clonotype was counted a few times. V usage is TRBV18 and J usage is TRBJ2-1, with TRBD2 matching 8 bases. CDR3 size: 17 residues. With 2 bases clipped from V and 9 bases from J, the junction kept 15 bases outside the gene matches. Per the germline V gene, CDR1 is KGHSH and CDR2 is LQKENI. The CDR3 here is CASSPTTGTRGRGEQFF. CDR3 in DNA: TGTGCCAGCTCACCAACGACCGGGACTAGAGGGCGTGGTGAGCAGTTCTTC.

This clonotype has a count of ten or more. CDR3 nucleotide sequence: TGCAGTGCTAGGCGACAGGGGGCGGCCAAAAACATTCAGTACTTC. This codes for CSARRQGAAKNIQYF. This chain links TRBV20-1 with TRBJ2-4; 10 positions match TRBD1. This CDR3 contains 15 residues. From germline, CDR1 is DFQATT and CDR2 SNEGSKA (reference sequence). Trimming at V came to 3 bases and at J to 1 base, leaving 3 bases not matched to a gene.

The table lists this clonotype with a few counts. J is TRBJ2-3 and V is TRBV6-5, with 9 bases fitting TRBD1. CDR1 and CDR2 from the germline V gene are MNHEY and SVGAGI. This CDR3 has 13 residues. V trimming: 5 bases; J trimming: 10 bases; junction bases outside the gene matches: 7. The CDR3 DNA is TGTGCCAGCAGTCAAGGGGACAGGGATTCGCAGTATTTT. Translating gives CASSQGDRDSQYF.

The table lists this clonotype with a few counts. V and J are TRBV7-2 and TRBJ2-1; D ambiguous. This CDR3 region has 16 residues. Germline V gives CDR1 SGHTA, CDR2 FQGNSA. With 2 bases removed from V and 0 bases from J, the gap between germline ends came to 11 bases. CDR3 coding DNA: TGTGCCAGCAGCTTATACCCGGCCAGCTCCTACAATGAGCAGTTCTTC. This translates into CASSLYPASSYNEQFF.

This clonotype was observed a few times. This chain joins TRBV10-3 and TRBJ2-7; 9 nucleotides match TRBD1. V lost 2 bases and J lost 5; bases outside the gene matches: 1. The CDR3 covers 13 residues. CDR1 is ENHRY and CDR2 is SYGVKD in the germline V gene. The CDR3 region has the DNA TGTGCCATCAGTGAGAACAGGGGGCACGAGCAGTACTTC. This gives the protein CAISENRGHEQYF.

The rearrangement links TRBV3-1 to TRBJ1-2; 8 nucleotides align to TRBD1. The ends lost 4 bases at V and 3 bases at J; junction bases unmatched: 4. This CDR3 is built from 14 residues. Germline V gives CDR1 LGHDT, CDR2 YNNKEL (reference sequence). CDR3 in DNA: TGTGCCAGCAGCCGACCAGGGGGCGACTATGGCTACACCTTC. Protein: CASSRPGGDYGYTF.

This clonotype came up a few times. V and J are TRBV28 and TRBJ2-1, with 7 bases fitting TRBD1. V trimming: 7 bases; J trimming: 6 bases; junction bases outside the gene matches: 12. The germline CDR1 and CDR2 sequences are MDHEN and SYDVKM. The CDR3 contains 15 residues. The CDR3 region is CASKESGQNCNEQFF. CDR3 nucleotides: TGTGCCAGCAAGGAATCGGGACAGAACTGCAATGAGCAGTTCTTC.

This clonotype showed up many times. This chain uses TRBV27 with TRBJ2-6, with 8 positions matching TRBD1. V dropped 4 bases and J dropped 2; count of bases not matched to a gene: 1. Per germline, CDR1 MNHEY and CDR2 SMNVEV (reference sequence). CDR3 size: 15 residues. CDR3 residues: CASSSTGAGANVLTF. DNA for the CDR3: TGTGCCAGCAGTTCGACAGGGGCTGGGGCCAACGTCCTGACTTTC.